Below are 2 T cell receptor beta chains sequenced from a single sample in a study of blood T cell repertoires in COVID-19. Profiling relied on immunoSEQ multiplex PCR, and the TCRdb table lists in-frame clones only, not all of them. The data contain 97,000 or so clones, around 90% of them seen just once; the ten biggest clones take up roughly 4.3%. Sequencing was done on a sample of peripheral blood. All receptors derive from a man between 18 and 29 years old with acute or convalescent COVID-19.

This clone was counted once. The genes are TRBV15 and TRBJ1-6, with D perhaps matching TRBD1 (6 bases). The V gene's germline CDR1 is LNHNV and CDR2 YYDKDF (reference sequence). V was shortened by 1 base and J by 0 bases, with 13 bases between the two germline ends. The CDR3 sequence is 18 residues long. The CDR3 sequence is CATSRGGGISSYNSPLHF. The CDR3 DNA sequence: TGTGCCACCAGCAGAGGAGGGGGAATTAGCTCCTATAATTCACCCCTCCACTTT.

The chain is built from TRBV7-8 and TRBJ2-5, with D uncertain. This CDR3 contains 15 residues. CDR1 SGHVS and CDR2 FQNEAQ come from the germline V gene. Trimming took off 0 bases at V and 2 bases at J, with 10 bases between the two ends. The CDR3 spells CASSLALTVQETQYF. The DNA for the CDR3 is TGTGCCAGCAGCTTAGCGCTAACAGTACAAGAGACCCAGTACTTC. Using reference TRBV7-8 and TRBJ2-5 for the parts outside the CDR3, the full variable domain is GAGVSQSPRYKVAKRGQDVALRCDPISGHVSLFWYQQALGQGPEFLTYFQNEAQLDKSGLPSDRFFAERPEGSVSTLKIQRTQQEDSAVYLCASSLALTVQETQYFGPGTRLLVL.